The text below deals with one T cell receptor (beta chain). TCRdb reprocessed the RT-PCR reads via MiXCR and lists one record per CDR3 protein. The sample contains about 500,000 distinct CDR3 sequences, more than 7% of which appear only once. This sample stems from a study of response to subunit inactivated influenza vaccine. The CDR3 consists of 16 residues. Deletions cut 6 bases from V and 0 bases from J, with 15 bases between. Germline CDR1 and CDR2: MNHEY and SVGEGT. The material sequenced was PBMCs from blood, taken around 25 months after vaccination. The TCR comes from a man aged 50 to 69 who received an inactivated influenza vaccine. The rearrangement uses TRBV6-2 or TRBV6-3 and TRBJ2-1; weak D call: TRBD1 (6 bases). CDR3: CASRGGQPSSYNEQFF. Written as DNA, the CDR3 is TGTGCCAGCAGAGGAGGACAGCCAAGCTCCTACAATGAGCAGTTCTTC.